What follows are 27 T cell receptor beta chains derived from one specimen sequenced in a study of a mutant IDH1 vaccine in newly diagnosed glioma. Generated by immunoSEQ multiplex PCR, the TCRdb table keeps only in-frame clones and is missing some. In the table there are about 32,000 clones, under 85% of which are singletons. The sample's time point: week 35, safety follow-up. All doses held 300 ug of mutant IDH1 20-mer peptide, with topical imiquimod. Their antigen targets remain unknown. Sequences were derived from PBMCs, sampled from a glioma patient whose treatment included an IDH1 peptide vaccine. Every receptor here comes from a woman aged 25 to 39 with glioma. Some clones in this sample may be carry-over from other donors' samples.

The V and J genes are TRBV28 and TRBJ1-1, with 7 bases lining up with TRBD1. This CDR3 region has 16 residues. Germline CDR1 is MDHEN and CDR2 is SYDVKM. V gave up 5 bases and J gave up 5 bases; unmatched junction bases: 14. The CDR3 is CASSGIMRGLGTEAFF. DNA for the CDR3: TGTGCCAGCAGTGGAATCATGAGGGGGCTGGGGACTGAAGCTTTCTTT.

The table lists this clone with a count of one. The chain recombines TRBV9 with TRBJ2-7, with D perhaps TRBD2 (5 bases). Germline V gene lookup returns CDR1 SGDLS and CDR2 YYNGEE. This CDR3 spans 15 amino acids. The ends were cut back, 0 bases at V and 0 bases at J, with 10 bases in the middle. The CDR3 spells CASSVVAGHSYEQYF. DNA of the CDR3: TGTGCCAGCAGCGTAGTGGCGGGCCACTCCTACGAGCAGTACTTC.

The chain recombines TRBV19 with TRBJ1-4; D is possibly TRBD1 (5 bases). CDR1 and CDR2 (germline): LNHDA, SQIVND (reference sequence). The CDR3 runs to 15 residues. V was shortened by 4 bases and J by 10 bases, with 19 bases between the two germline ends. CDR3 residues: CASSKGSLGMGKLFF. The CDR3 DNA is TGTGCCAGTAGTAAGGGGTCTTTGGGGATGGGAAAACTGTTTTTT.

The chain uses TRBV5-1 and TRBJ1-1; 8 bases agree with TRBD1. Germline V CDR1 and CDR2: SGHRS, YFSETQ. CDR3 length: 16 residues. V shed 4 bases, J shed 4 bases, and the junction held 12 bases outside the gene matches. CDR3 coding DNA: TGCGCCAGCAGCGTTGACAGGGGTGGAGGCAGCACTGAAGCTTTCTTT. Its translation is CASSVDRGGGSTEAFF.

The rearrangement links TRBV27 to TRBJ2-1, with TRBD1 matching 10 bases. The V segment lost 5 bases and the J segment 6 bases; nucleotides outside the gene matches: 7. The CDR3 has 15 residues. CDR1 and CDR2 from the germline V gene are MNHEY and SMNVEV (reference sequence). CDR3: CASSTPGTGANEQFF. CDR3 nucleotides: TGTGCCAGCAGTACCCCCGGGACAGGGGCCAATGAGCAGTTCTTC.

The chain joins TRBV9 to TRBJ2-2, with D perhaps TRBD1 (5 bases). Germline V CDR1 and CDR2: SGDLS, YYNGEE. CDR3 length: 14 amino acids. The V end lost 0 bases, the J end lost 5 bases, and 8 bases lay between the germline ends. DNA for the CDR3: TGTGCCAGCAGCGTAGGGTCAGGGACCGGGGAGCTGTTTTTT. Protein: CASSVGSGTGELFF.

This chain connects TRBV7-2 to TRBJ2-1; tentative D call: TRBD2 (5 bases). The V and J ends lost 0 bases and 12 bases respectively, with 18 bases between them. The germline gives CDR1 SGHTA, CDR2 FQGNSA. There are 15 residues in the CDR3. The CDR3 spells CASSLAWDGPEGQFF. CDR3 DNA: TGTGCCAGCAGCTTAGCGTGGGATGGTCCTGAGGGGCAGTTCTTC.

The chain combines TRBV6-1 with TRBJ2-7; 8 positions match TRBD1. This CDR3 spans 13 amino acids. With V trimmed by 9 bases and J by 5 bases, 9 bases remained unmatched. The V gene's germline CDR1 is MNHNS and CDR2 SASEGT. CDR3 nucleotide sequence: TGTGCCAGTCTGGTCAGGGGGCTTGACGAGCAGTACTTC. The encoded protein is CASLVRGLDEQYF.

This chain links TRBV28 with TRBJ1-2; D not certain. The germline V and J ends were trimmed by 8 bases and 2 bases, with 15 bases remaining between them. Germline V gene lookup returns CDR1 MDHEN and CDR2 SYDVKM. The CDR3 has 14 residues. The DNA of the CDR3 is TGTGCCAGCGGAGAGACCGGGAGGAACTATGGCTACACCTTC. Protein sequence: CASGETGRNYGYTF.

This clone showed up just a few times. This chain links TRBV19 with TRBJ2-1; D may be TRBD2 (6 bases). CDR1 and CDR2 from the germline V gene are LNHDA and SQIVND (reference sequence). The V gene lost 3 bases and the J gene lost 9 bases, with 15 bases spanning the gap. The CDR3 extends over 14 amino acids. CDR3 nucleotide sequence: TGTGCCAGTAGTATCCGTCTAGCGATAGGTGAGCAGTTCTTC. Amino acids: CASSIRLAIGEQFF.

In nucleotides, the CDR3 is TGTGCCAGCAGTTTAGACGGAGCCAATCAGCCCCAGCATTTT. Its protein product is CASSLDGANQPQHF. This chain joins TRBV27 and TRBJ1-5, with D unclear. The CDR3 loop spans 14 amino acids. Germline CDR1 MNHEY, CDR2 SMNVEV (reference sequence). V was clipped by 2 bases and J by 3 bases, with 8 bases between them.

The genes are TRBV18 and TRBJ1-1; 9 bases align to TRBD1. The J segment lost 5 bases and the V segment lost 4 bases, leaving 5 bases of the junction unmatched. There are 14 residues in the CDR3. Germline loops: CDR1 KGHSH, CDR2 LQKENI. The CDR3 region is CASSQGTGRTEAFF. The CDR3 bases are TGTGCCAGCTCACAGGGGACAGGGAGGACTGAAGCTTTCTTT.

This clone was counted only a few times. The gene calls are TRBV18 and TRBJ2-2, with D possibly matching TRBD1 (5 bases). Germline loops: CDR1 KGHSH, CDR2 LQKENI. Trimming removed 2 bases at V and 3 bases at J, with 13 bases between. The CDR3 has 16 amino acids. The CDR3 reads CASSPMTVLDTGELFF. The CDR3 DNA reads TGTGCCAGCTCACCAATGACAGTCCTCGACACCGGGGAGCTGTTTTTT.

The chain is built from TRBV12-5 and TRBJ1-1; maybe TRBD1 (6 bases). V lost 0 bases and J 0 bases, leaving 14 bases between the germline ends. Per germline, CDR1 LGHNT and CDR2 FRNRAP. There are 17 residues in the CDR3. The CDR3, as DNA: TGTGCTAGTGGTTTGGTACGGGCCCGACAGGTGAACACTGAAGCTTTCTTT. Its translation: CASGLVRARQVNTEAFF.

The DNA for the CDR3 is TGTGCCACCAGCAGTGACAGGACTTCCTATGGCTACACCTTC. Protein product: CATSSDRTSYGYTF. This chain links TRBV15 with TRBJ1-2; D might be TRBD1 (6 bases). CDR1 and CDR2 from the germline V gene are LNHNV and YYDKDF (reference sequence). The CDR3 length is 14 residues. Trimming removed 3 bases from V and 4 bases from J, with 12 bases in between.

The genes are TRBV6-7 and TRBJ2-7; D is possibly TRBD2 (7 bases). TRBV6-7 is an ORF, and what it does is uncertain. The CDR3 spans 17 residues. V lost 2 bases and J lost 5, with 22 bases in between. The CDR3 region is CASSYGLRTGRGNEQYF. The CDR3 coding sequence is TGTGCCAGCAGTTACGGGCTAAGAACAGGGAGGGGCAACGAGCAGTACTTC.

The J gene is TRBJ1-1, the V gene TRBV19, with D possibly matching TRBD1 (6 bases). Germline values: CDR1 LNHDA, CDR2 SQIVND (reference sequence). This CDR3 is built from 16 residues. V was cut by 2 bases and J by 3 bases, with 16 bases left in between. CDR3 bases: TGTGCCAGTAGTATAAAAGGGGGACACTTACACACTGAAGCTTTCTTT. This codes for CASSIKGGHLHTEAFF.

The genes are TRBV19 and TRBJ2-7; TRBD2 matches 13 bases. The CDR3 consists of 18 residues. The junction had 8 bases not matched to a gene; V was cut back by 1 base and J by 2 bases. CDR1 is LNHDA, CDR2 SQIVND, per germline (reference sequence). The CDR3 is CASSIAGTSGMGAYEQYF. The CDR3 region has the DNA TGTGCCAGTAGTATAGCCGGGACTAGCGGGATGGGTGCCTACGAGCAGTACTTC. Drawing the rest from reference TRBV19 and TRBJ2-7, the complete variable domain is DGGITQSPKYLFRKEGQNVTLSCEQNLNHDAMYWYRQDPGQGLRLIYYSQIVNDFQKGDIAEGYSVSREKKESFPLTVTSAQKNPTAFYLCASSIAGTSGMGAYEQYFGPGTRLTVT.

This clone has only a few counts. V usage is TRBV6-5 and J usage is TRBJ1-1, with D perhaps TRBD1 (5 bases). Germline loops: CDR1 MNHEY, CDR2 SVGAGI. V was cut by 5 bases and J by 2 bases, with 9 bases left in between. CDR3 length equals 13 residues. The CDR3 loop is CASSHWDNTEAFF. The CDR3 DNA follows: TGTGCCAGCAGTCACTGGGACAACACTGAAGCTTTCTTT.

V usage is TRBV15 and J usage is TRBJ1-2; TRBD1 matches 7 bases. CDR3 length: 16 amino acids. Germline V lookup: CDR1 LNHNV, CDR2 YYDKDF (reference sequence). J gave up 2 bases and V 1 base, and 7 bases lay outside the gene matches. This CDR3 reads CATSRGGTEANYGYTF. Written as DNA, the CDR3 is TGTGCCACCAGCAGAGGCGGGACAGAAGCAAACTATGGCTACACCTTC.

The count of this clone is one. DNA for the CDR3: TGTGCCAGCAGCCCGCGACAGGGCACCGCCACTGGGGCCAACGTCCTGACTTTC. This gives the protein CASSPRQGTATGANVLTF. The rearrangement uses TRBV7-9 and TRBJ2-6; 7 bases are a match to TRBD1. The CDR3 loop spans 18 amino acids. CDR1 is SEHNR, CDR2 FQNEAQ, per germline (reference sequence). With V trimmed by 5 bases and J by 2 bases, 12 bases remained unmatched.

The chain combines TRBV6-1 with TRBJ2-7, with D maybe TRBD1 (6 bases). The V end was cut by 1 base, the J end by 5 bases, with 12 bases between. The germline V gene encodes CDR1 MNHNS and CDR2 SASEGT. The CDR3 sequence is 14 residues long. DNA of the CDR3: TGTGCCAGCAGTGAAGTAACAGGGCTGAACGAGCAGTACTTC. This codes for CASSEVTGLNEQYF.

This clone has a handful of counts. The V call is TRBV7-9, the J call TRBJ2-2; unclear D gene. Trimming took off 7 bases at V and 1 base at J, with 13 bases between the two ends. Germline V gene sequence: CDR1 SEHNR, CDR2 FQNEAQ (reference sequence). The CDR3 runs to 15 residues. CDR3 in amino acids: CASTSRGMNTGELFF. For the CDR3, the DNA is TGTGCCAGCACGTCCAGAGGAATGAACACCGGGGAGCTGTTTTTT.

The CDR3, as DNA: TGTGCCAGCAGCGCCAGGGAGGGGGGGCCCACAGATACGCAGTATTTT. Residues: CASSAREGGPTDTQYF. The chain links TRBV9 to TRBJ2-3, with a possible D match to TRBD2 (7 bases). The CDR3 is 16 residues long. Germline V gene lookup returns CDR1 SGDLS and CDR2 YYNGEE. V dropped 3 bases and J dropped 2 bases, with 16 bases sitting between them.

The V call is TRBV4-2, the J call TRBJ2-6; 7 nucleotides match TRBD2. This CDR3 is 19 amino acids long. CDR1 is LGHNA, CDR2 YNFKEQ, per germline. J gave up 7 bases and V 0 bases, and 15 bases lay outside the gene matches. CDR3 coding DNA: TGTGCCAGCAGCCAAGAGGGGGGGGACTTGGGTAGTTTAGCCAACGTCCTGACTTTC. It codes for CASSQEGGDLGSLANVLTF.

The chain joins TRBV28 to TRBJ1-5; D not certain. V was trimmed by 5 bases and J by 0 bases, leaving 8 bases between them. Germline CDR1 MDHEN, CDR2 SYDVKM. The CDR3 covers 14 residues. The CDR3 region is CASSPPGSNQPQHF. CDR3 bases: TGTGCCAGCAGTCCCCCAGGTAGCAATCAGCCCCAGCATTTT.

The table lists this clone with a count of one. The J gene is TRBJ1-2, the V gene TRBV7-9, with 7 bases fitting TRBD1. The V gene's germline CDR1 is SEHNR and CDR2 FQNEAQ (reference sequence). V lost 5 bases and J lost 8; bases outside the gene matches: 11. The CDR3 consists of 14 residues. CDR3 sequence: CASSRIKGGLGYTF. CDR3 coding DNA: TGTGCCAGCAGCCGGATCAAAGGGGGCCTCGGCTACACCTTC. The entire variable domain, with the rest obtained from reference TRBV7-9 and TRBJ1-2, is as follows: DTGVSQNPRHKITKRGQNVTFRCDPISEHNRLYWYRQTLGQGPEFLTYFQNEAQLEKSRLLSDRFSAERPKGSFSTLEIQRTEQGDSAMYLCASSRIKGGLGYTFGSGTRLTVV.